This entry features one T cell receptor beta chain sequence. Its antigen remains unknown. The time point: blood 2 weeks post-SBRT. Treatment described: 15 Gy SBRT to primary tumor, nephrectomy 4 weeks later. Serial blood draws occurred at baseline and 2 and 4 weeks post-SBRT. V was pared by 1 base and J by 7 bases, with 7 bases between. The CDR3 is 12 residues long. In germline, CDR1 is SGHAT, CDR2 FQDESV (reference sequence). These data are taken from a study of radiation and T cells in renal cell carcinoma. Study conclusions and caveats: In blood, top tumor clones expanded by 2 weeks, shrinking by 4.

Using immunoSEQ multiplex PCR, the repertoire was profiled, and TCRdb retains in-frame clones only, with some absent. In the table there are more than 150,000 clones, 80% to 90% of which are singletons. The chain is built from TRBV11-1 and TRBJ1-1, with D possibly matching TRBD1 (5 bases). The clonotype originates from a woman aged 50 to 60 with renal cell carcinoma. The starting material was blood, obtained from a patient whose treatment included radiotherapy and nephrectomy. CDR3 amino acids: CASSLEGFEAFF. In DNA form, the CDR3 reads TGTGCCAGCAGCTTAGAGGGGTTTGAAGCTTTCTTT.